These 6 T cell receptor beta chains were sequenced from one sample in a study of T-cell reconstitution after alpha-beta-depleted transplantation in children. Unique molecular identifiers were incorporated during preparation of the TCRbeta library. TCRdb re-derived calls from the PCR reads in MiXCR, one entry per CDR3 protein. The table includes roughly 610,000 distinct CDR3 sequences, about 10% detected once. Sequencing was performed on PBMCs from the stem cell graft donor, taken from the stem cell graft. The source of these receptors is a human donor who donated a stem cell graft to a child with acute myeloid leukemia.

J is TRBJ1-5 and V is TRBV20-1; 7 bases map to TRBD1. The germline CDR1 and CDR2 sequences are DFQATT and SNEGSKA (reference sequence). The trim removed 5 bases at V and 5 bases at J, leaving 6 bases unmatched. The CDR3 extends over 13 amino acids. The CDR3 spells CSALQGTDQPQHF. CDR3 bases: TGCAGTGCTTTACAGGGGACGGATCAGCCCCAGCATTTT.

This clonotype was counted a few times. The CDR3 DNA follows: TGTGCCAGCAGCTTCTTTAGGGACTCAGATACGCAGTATTTT. Residues: CASSFFRDSDTQYF. The chain couples TRBV7-3 to TRBJ2-3; a weak D match, TRBD2 (6 bases). Trimming removed 3 bases from V and 4 bases from J, with 11 bases in between. This CDR3 spans 14 amino acids. Germline V gene data show CDR1 as SGHTA and CDR2 as FQGTGA. The full variable domain, rest sourced from reference TRBV7-3 and TRBJ2-3, is GAGVSQTPSNKVTEKGKYVELRCDPISGHTALYWYRQSLGQGPEFLIYFQGTGAADDSGLPNDRFFAVRPEGSVSTLKIQRTERGDSAVYLCASSFFRDSDTQYFGPGTRLTVL.

This clonotype was seen a handful of times. The chain is built from TRBV29-1 and TRBJ2-3; D ambiguous. CDR3 length: 11 residues. Germline CDR1 reads SQVTM; CDR2 reads ANQGSEA. V lost 3 bases, J lost 7 bases, and 8 bases lay in between. The CDR3: CSVDGAYTQYF. The CDR3 DNA sequence: TGCAGCGTTGACGGCGCATATACGCAGTATTTT.

This clonotype was counted between two and nine times. This sequence joins TRBV5-1 and TRBJ1-3; no clear D gene. Trimming took off 1 base at V and 0 bases at J, with 8 bases between the two ends. This CDR3 is built from 15 residues. Looked up from germline, CDR1 is SGHRS and CDR2 is YFSETQ. The CDR3 bases are TGCGCCAGCAGCTTGTCTCGGGGCTCTGGAAACACCATATATTTT. This gives the protein CASSLSRGSGNTIYF.

This clonotype has a count of ten or more. This chain connects TRBV4-3 to TRBJ1-4; TRBD1 might be the D (5 bases). V gave up 4 bases and J gave up 3 bases, with 12 bases separating them. This CDR3 has 15 amino acids. CDR1 and CDR2 from the germline V gene are LGHNA and YSLEER. The CDR3 here is CASSRQEGANEKLFF. The DNA for the CDR3 is TGCGCCAGCAGCCGGCAGGAAGGGGCTAATGAAAAACTGTTTTTT.

There are many counts of this clonotype. The chain carries TRBV20-1 and TRBJ2-7; no definite D call. This CDR3 comprises 11 residues. Looked up from germline, CDR1 is DFQATT and CDR2 is SNEGSKA (reference sequence). Trimming shortened V by 1 base and J by 6 bases, and 7 bases separated the two germline ends. CDR3 sequence (DNA): TGCAGTGCTAGAGGGGTGGGCGAGCAGTACTTC. It codes for CSARGVGEQYF.